This TCR beta chain appears in the sequencing data of a study of T cell responses to AZD1222 COVID-19 vaccine. The CDR3 runs 13 residues. Per the germline V gene, CDR1 is SGDLS and CDR2 is YYNGEE. V lost 3 bases, J lost 0 bases, and 4 bases lay in between. This clone was seen just once. Antigen specificity is unknown. Other nucleotide sequences in the sample specify the same CDR3. Study-level findings and limits: Unmutated variant regions are reportedly the target of nearly half of TCRs that are spike-specific.

Clones were read by immunoSEQ multiplex PCR, and TCRdb kept only the in-frame ones, dropping some. Of just over 70,000 clones listed, around 85% are singletons. Sequencing was performed on peripheral blood, taken on day 0 of AZD1222 vaccination. The chain joins TRBV9 to TRBJ1-3, with D unclear. This receptor was obtained from an adult in good health. CDR3 amino acids: CASSASSGNTIYF. The CDR3, as DNA: TGTGCCAGCAGCGCGAGCTCTGGAAACACCATATATTTT.